This T cell receptor (beta chain) was obtained from a study of shared clonotypes between healthy human individuals. Study-wide findings and caveats: Exclusively blood specimens were collected; tissue repertoires likely differ. Even with large depth, rarefaction showed that sorted-subset sequencing was incomplete. Naive subsets generally exceeded memory subsets in estimated richness.

With regard to this clone: The antigen remains undetermined.

Replicate PCRs run on sorted subsets employed around 200 ng DNA, approximately 30,000 T cell genomes. The repertoire was sequenced with immunoSEQ multiplex PCR; TCRdb's copy has only in-frame clones and lacks some. Seen here are about 2 million clones, roughly 94% observed once, and the top ten hold about 0.13%. The germline V gene has CDR1 SGHAT and CDR2 FQNNGV. The CDR3 contains 10 residues. Trimming stripped 5 bases from V and 2 bases from J, with 0 bases between. This TCR came from a man between 18 and 35 years old in good health. Material for sequencing was naive CD4+ T cells sorted from blood. The subset: CD45RA+ positively selected. The chain recombines TRBV11-2 with TRBJ2-5; D unclear. The CDR3 sequence is CASSQETQYF. CDR3 nucleotides: TGTGCCAGCAGCCAAGAGACCCAGTACTTC.